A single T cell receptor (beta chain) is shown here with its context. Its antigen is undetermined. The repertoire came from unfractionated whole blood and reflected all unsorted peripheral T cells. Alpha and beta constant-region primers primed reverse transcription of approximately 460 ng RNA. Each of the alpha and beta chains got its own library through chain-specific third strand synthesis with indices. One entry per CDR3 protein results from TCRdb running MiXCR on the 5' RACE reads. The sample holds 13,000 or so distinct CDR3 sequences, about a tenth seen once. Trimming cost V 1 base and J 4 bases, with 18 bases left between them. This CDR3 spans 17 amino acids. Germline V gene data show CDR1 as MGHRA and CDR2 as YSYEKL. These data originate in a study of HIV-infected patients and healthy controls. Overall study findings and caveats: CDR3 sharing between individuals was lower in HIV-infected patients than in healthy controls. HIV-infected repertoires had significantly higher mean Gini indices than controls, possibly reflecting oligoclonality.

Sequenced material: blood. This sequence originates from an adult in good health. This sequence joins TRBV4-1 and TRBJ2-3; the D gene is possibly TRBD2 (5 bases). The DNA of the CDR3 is TGCGCCAGCAGCCAAGTAGGTAGCGCGAGAGGCGCAGATACGCAGTATTTT. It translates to CASSQVGSARGADTQYF.